These T cell receptor beta chains were read from a single sample in a study of T cell repertoires in cytomegalovirus infection. One entry per CDR3 protein, called by TCRdb with MiXCR from the reads. The data hold about 220,000 distinct CDR3 sequences, with 35% to 40% observed a single time. These receptors have no identified antigens. This specimen consisted of CD8+ T cells from cultured PBMCs, obtained from culture after CMV antigen stimulation. The receptors come from a human donor in good health (CMV status not recorded). Some clones in this sample may be carry-over from other donors' samples. The CDR3 runs from the conserved cysteine through the conserved F or W. The order of the fields is V gene, CDR3 length, D gene, clone size, J gene, CDR3 DNA, CDR3 protein. A D gene is named only where the DNA matches it firmly. Rows give clone size only sometimes, using once, few, many, or a class for an expanded clone.

TRBV24-1	17	TRBD2	few	TRBJ2-3	TGTGCCACCAGTGATCCCAGGGTAGCGGGAGGACAAGATACGCAGTATTTT	CATSDPRVAGGQDTQYF
TRBV7-6	15	TRBD2	many	TRBJ2-7	TGTGCCAGCAGCTTAGAGGGCGGGGGGGCCTACGAGCAGTACTTC	CASSLEGGGAYEQYF
TRBV23-1	17	NA	few	TRBJ2-1	TGCGCCAGCAGTCAATCGAATACAGGCGATTCCTACAATGAGCAGTTCTTC	CASSQSNTGDSYNEQFF
TRBV7-3	14	TRBD2	NA	TRBJ2-1	TGTGCCAGCAGCCCTTTGGCGGGGGACAATGAGCAGTTCTTC	CASSPLAGDNEQFF
TRBV27	16	TRBD1	NA	TRBJ1-2	TGTGCCAGCAGTTTAAAGAGGGACAGGGGGCGCTTATCGTTCACCTTC	CASSLKRDRGRLSFTF
TRBV15	14	NA	NA	TRBJ1-1	TGTGCCACCAGCAGAACCAGGGTCGGGACTGAAGCTTTCTTT	CATSRTRVGTEAFF
TRBV12-3/TRBV12-4	16	TRBD2	few	TRBJ2-4	TGTGCCAGCAGTCCGTTAGCGGGGCTAGCCAAAAACATTCAGTACTTC	CASSPLAGLAKNIQYF
TRBV12-3/TRBV12-4	13	NA	NA	TRBJ2-5	TGTGCCAGCAGTTGGTGGGGTCAAGAGACCCAGTACTTC	CASSWWGQETQYF
TRBV7-8	16	TRBD2	few	TRBJ2-2	TGTGCCAGCAGCTCCCTAGCGGGAGGTGGTACCGGGGAGCTGTTTTTT	CASSSLAGGGTGELFF
TRBV28	15	NA	NA	TRBJ2-7	TGTGCCAGCAGTTTAGGTTCTACAATCCTTTACGAGCAGTACTTC	CASSLGSTILYEQYF
TRBV7-9	18	TRBD1	NA	TRBJ2-4	TGTGCCAGCAGCCCGAGGACAGGGGACATACTAGCCAAAAACATTCAGTACTTC	CASSPRTGDILAKNIQYF
TRBV3-1	15	NA	once	TRBJ1-5	TGTGCCAGCAGCCCTGACTTGGGGGGGGCTCAGCCCCAGCATTTT	CASSPDLGGAQPQHF
TRBV15	16	NA	many	TRBJ1-2	TGTGCCACCAGCCCTCCTCCCGGACAGCCTAAAAGGGGCTACACCTTC	CATSPPPGQPKRGYTF
TRBV7-2	14	TRBD1	NA	TRBJ2-7	TGTGCCAGCACCCGCCGGGACAGAGACTACGAGCAGTACTTC	CASTRRDRDYEQYF
TRBV4-1	15	TRBD1	few	TRBJ2-2	TGCGCCAGCAGCCAGGTGACAGGGGTTAGCGGGGAGCTGTTTTTT	CASSQVTGVSGELFF
TRBV6-1	15	NA	NA	TRBJ1-6	TGTGCCAGCAGTGAAGCGGGCCGGAGGCGTTCACCCCTCCACTTT	CASSEAGRRRSPLHF
TRBV7-9	13	NA	NA	TRBJ1-4	TGTGCCATACTATCCGGCACTTGGGAAAAACTGTTTTTT	CAILSGTWEKLFF
TRBV4-1	15	NA	NA	TRBJ2-7	TGCGCCAGCAGCCTGCGGGACTCCGCTCCGTACGAGCAGTACTTC	CASSLRDSAPYEQYF
TRBV27	16	NA	NA	TRBJ1-6	TGTGCCAGCAGTACCCGGTTGGGCTCCTATAATTCACCCCTCCACTTT	CASSTRLGSYNSPLHF
TRBV15	15	NA	NA	TRBJ2-2	TGTGCCACCAGCAGAGGGGCGACGAACACCGGGGAGCTGTTTTTT	CATSRGATNTGELFF
TRBV7-2	12	NA	many	TRBJ1-3	TGTGCCAGCACCGCCTCTGGAAACACCATATATTTT	CASTASGNTIYF
TRBV19	12	NA	NA	TRBJ2-1	TGTGCCAGTTCCAGGAGTAGTAATGAGCAGTTCTTC	CASSRSSNEQFF
TRBV10-3	15	TRBD1	few	TRBJ2-1	TGTGCCATCAGTATGAAGGGGGCTTCCTACAATGAGCAGTTCTTC	CAISMKGASYNEQFF
TRBV7-9	14	TRBD2	NA	TRBJ2-7	TGTGCCAGCAGTTCTAGCGGGGCCTCCTACGAGCAGTACTTC	CASSSSGASYEQYF
TRBV14	14	TRBD1	NA	TRBJ2-1	TGTGCCAGCAGCGTACCGGGACAGGGCTATGAGCAGTTCTTC	CASSVPGQGYEQFF
TRBV11-2	12	NA	many	TRBJ2-3	TGTGCCAGCAGCCCGAGTAGAGATACGCAGTATTTT	CASSPSRDTQYF
TRBV27	16	TRBD1	NA	TRBJ1-5	TGTGCCAGCAGTTTATCGTCGGGACAGTTCAATCAGCCCCAGCATTTT	CASSLSSGQFNQPQHF
TRBV14	16	NA	once	TRBJ2-3	TGTGCCAGCAGCCAATTACGGGGCACGCTCACAGATACGCAGTATTTT	CASSQLRGTLTDTQYF
TRBV15	14	NA	once	TRBJ2-7	TGTGCCACCCAATTAGGTCCAGAAGCCTACGAGCAGTACTTC	CATQLGPEAYEQYF
TRBV7-9	17	NA	once	TRBJ1-5	TGTGCCAGCAGCCCCCCACAGGACGGCAGCTCCAATCAGCCCCAGCATTTT	CASSPPQDGSSNQPQHF
TRBV7-3	17	NA	few	TRBJ2-3	TGTGCCAGCAGCTCTTCTCCCGCGGGGGCTGGGACAGATACGCAGTATTTT	CASSSSPAGAGTDTQYF
TRBV20-1	19	NA	NA	TRBJ2-3	TGCAGTGCCTATCCGCTGGCCCCTTCGAGTGGTGGTGCTGCAGATACGCAGTATTTT	CSAYPLAPSSGGAADTQYF
TRBV7-8	16	NA	many	TRBJ2-7	TGTGCCAGCAGCTTAGATGGCAGGGCCCTGACCTACGAGCAGTACTTC	CASSLDGRALTYEQYF
TRBV6-1	20	NA	NA	TRBJ2-1	TGTGCCAGCAGATCCCTAAGCCTCCTGGGGGGAGAAAGGTCTTACAATGAGCAGTTCTTC	CASRSLSLLGGERSYNEQFF
TRBV6-6	12	NA	few	TRBJ2-1	TGTGCCAGCAGTTACTCGAGCTCTGAGCAGTTCTTC	CASSYSSSEQFF
TRBV7-4	14	NA	NA	TRBJ1-1	TGTGCCAGCAGCTTGGTGCGTAAGGACACTGAAGCTTTCTTT	CASSLVRKDTEAFF
TRBV2	11	NA	NA	TRBJ2-4	TGTGCCAGCAGGCAGCGAAACATTCAGTACTTC	CASRQRNIQYF
TRBV12-3/TRBV12-4	16	NA	many	TRBJ2-3	TGTGCCAGCAGTTTAAGCCGGACGGGGGCCGTCGATACGCAGTATTTT	CASSLSRTGAVDTQYF
TRBV20-1	13	NA	few	TRBJ2-1	TGCAGTGCGGACTCAGACAGTCACAATGAGCAGTTCTTC	CSADSDSHNEQFF
TRBV29-1	13	NA	NA	TRBJ1-1	TGCAGCGTTGAATGGCCCCGAGAGACTGAAGCTTTCTTT	CSVEWPRETEAFF
TRBV7-2	16	TRBD2	many	TRBJ2-1	TGTGCCAGCAGCCCAACCGGACTAGCGAGTTACAATGAGCAGTTCTTC	CASSPTGLASYNEQFF
TRBV20-1	13	NA	few	TRBJ2-7	TGCAGTGCCCCCCTTCCCGTGTTGGGCGAGCAGTACTTC	CSAPLPVLGEQYF
TRBV28	13	NA	many	TRBJ1-6	TGTGCCAGCTTACTCCAGCTGGATTCACCCCTCCACTTT	CASLLQLDSPLHF
TRBV7-3	14	NA	NA	TRBJ1-6	TGTGCCAGCAGCTTAGTCGCAGTGAATTCACCCCTCCACTTT	CASSLVAVNSPLHF
TRBV7-2	15	NA	NA	TRBJ1-1	TGTGCCAGCAGCTCCCCAGAAGTCGGGAACACTGAAGCTTTCTTT	CASSSPEVGNTEAFF